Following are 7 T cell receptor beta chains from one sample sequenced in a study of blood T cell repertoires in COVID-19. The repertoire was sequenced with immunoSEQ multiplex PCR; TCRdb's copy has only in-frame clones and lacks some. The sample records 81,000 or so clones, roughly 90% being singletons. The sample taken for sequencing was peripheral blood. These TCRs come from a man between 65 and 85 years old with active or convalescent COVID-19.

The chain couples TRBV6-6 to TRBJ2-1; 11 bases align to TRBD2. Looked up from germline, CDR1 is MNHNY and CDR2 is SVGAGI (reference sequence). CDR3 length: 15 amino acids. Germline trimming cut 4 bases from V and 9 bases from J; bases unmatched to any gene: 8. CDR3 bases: TGTGCCAGCAGTTCTCTAGCGGGGGGATCTGGTGAGCAGTTCTTC. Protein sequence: CASSSLAGGSGEQFF.

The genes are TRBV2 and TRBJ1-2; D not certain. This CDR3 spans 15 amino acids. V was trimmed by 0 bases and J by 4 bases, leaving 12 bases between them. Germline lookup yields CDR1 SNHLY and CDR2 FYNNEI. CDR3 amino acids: CASSEARGIGYGYTF. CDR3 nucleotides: TGTGCCAGCAGTGAAGCGCGGGGTATCGGCTATGGCTACACCTTC.

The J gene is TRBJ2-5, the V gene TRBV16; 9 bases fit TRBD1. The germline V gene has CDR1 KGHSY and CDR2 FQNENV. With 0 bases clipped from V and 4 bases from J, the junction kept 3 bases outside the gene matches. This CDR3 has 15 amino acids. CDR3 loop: CASSQSNRGPETQYF. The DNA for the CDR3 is TGTGCCAGCAGCCAATCGAACAGGGGGCCAGAGACCCAGTACTTC.

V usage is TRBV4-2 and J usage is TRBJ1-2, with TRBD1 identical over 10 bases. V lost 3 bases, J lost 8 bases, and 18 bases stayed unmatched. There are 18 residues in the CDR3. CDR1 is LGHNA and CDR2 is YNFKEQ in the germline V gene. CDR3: CASSQAPGQGRTLGGYTF. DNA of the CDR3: TGTGCCAGCAGCCAGGCCCCGGGACAGGGGCGCACCCTCGGCGGCTACACCTTC.

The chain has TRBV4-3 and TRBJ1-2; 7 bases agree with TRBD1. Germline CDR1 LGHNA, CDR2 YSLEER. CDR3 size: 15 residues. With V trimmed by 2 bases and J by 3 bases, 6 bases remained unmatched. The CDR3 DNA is TGCGCCAGCAGCCAACCTGGGACAGTTGACTATGGCTACACCTTC. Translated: CASSQPGTVDYGYTF.

Here the CDR3 reads CATSSFRVGGTEAFF. Here the CDR3 DNA reads TGTGCCACCAGCAGCTTTCGGGTGGGGGGTACTGAAGCTTTCTTT. This chain connects TRBV15 to TRBJ1-1; a possible D gene is TRBD1 (5 bases). The CDR3 length is 15 residues. Per the germline V gene, CDR1 is LNHNV and CDR2 is YYDKDF (reference sequence). Trimming took 3 bases from V and 5 from J, leaving 16 bases between them.

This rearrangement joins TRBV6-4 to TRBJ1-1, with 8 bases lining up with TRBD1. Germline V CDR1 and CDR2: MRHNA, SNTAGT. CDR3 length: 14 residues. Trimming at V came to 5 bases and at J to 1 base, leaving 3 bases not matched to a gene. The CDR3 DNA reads TGTGCCAGCAGTCAACAGGGGGGGAACACTGAAGCTTTCTTT. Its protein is CASSQQGGNTEAFF.